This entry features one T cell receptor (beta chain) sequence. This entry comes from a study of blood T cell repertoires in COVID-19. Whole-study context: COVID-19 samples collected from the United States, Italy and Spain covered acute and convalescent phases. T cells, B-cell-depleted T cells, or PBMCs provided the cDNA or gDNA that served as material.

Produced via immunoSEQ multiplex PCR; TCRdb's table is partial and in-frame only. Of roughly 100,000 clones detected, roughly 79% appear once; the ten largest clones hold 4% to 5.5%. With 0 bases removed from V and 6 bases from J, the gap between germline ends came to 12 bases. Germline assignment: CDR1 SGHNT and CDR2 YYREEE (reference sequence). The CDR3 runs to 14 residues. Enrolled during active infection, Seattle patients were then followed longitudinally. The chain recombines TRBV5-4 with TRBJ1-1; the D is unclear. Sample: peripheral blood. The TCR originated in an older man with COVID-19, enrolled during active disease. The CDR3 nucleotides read TGTGCCAGCAGCTTGGAGGTGGGGAGGGCTGAAGCTTTCTTT. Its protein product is CASSLEVGRAEAFF.